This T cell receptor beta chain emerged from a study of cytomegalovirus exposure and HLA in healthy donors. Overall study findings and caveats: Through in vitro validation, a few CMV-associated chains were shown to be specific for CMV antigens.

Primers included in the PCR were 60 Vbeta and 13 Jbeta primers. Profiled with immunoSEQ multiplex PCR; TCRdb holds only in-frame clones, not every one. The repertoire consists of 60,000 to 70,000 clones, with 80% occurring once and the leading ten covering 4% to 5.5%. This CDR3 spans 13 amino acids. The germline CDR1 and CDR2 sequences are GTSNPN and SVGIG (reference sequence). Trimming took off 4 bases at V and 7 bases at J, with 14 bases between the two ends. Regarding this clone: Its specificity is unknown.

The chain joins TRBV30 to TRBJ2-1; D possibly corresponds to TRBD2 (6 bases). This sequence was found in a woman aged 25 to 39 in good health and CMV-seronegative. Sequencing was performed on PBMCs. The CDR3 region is CAWTPGSLNEQFF. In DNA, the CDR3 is TGTGCCTGGACACCCGGGAGCCTGAATGAGCAGTTCTTC.